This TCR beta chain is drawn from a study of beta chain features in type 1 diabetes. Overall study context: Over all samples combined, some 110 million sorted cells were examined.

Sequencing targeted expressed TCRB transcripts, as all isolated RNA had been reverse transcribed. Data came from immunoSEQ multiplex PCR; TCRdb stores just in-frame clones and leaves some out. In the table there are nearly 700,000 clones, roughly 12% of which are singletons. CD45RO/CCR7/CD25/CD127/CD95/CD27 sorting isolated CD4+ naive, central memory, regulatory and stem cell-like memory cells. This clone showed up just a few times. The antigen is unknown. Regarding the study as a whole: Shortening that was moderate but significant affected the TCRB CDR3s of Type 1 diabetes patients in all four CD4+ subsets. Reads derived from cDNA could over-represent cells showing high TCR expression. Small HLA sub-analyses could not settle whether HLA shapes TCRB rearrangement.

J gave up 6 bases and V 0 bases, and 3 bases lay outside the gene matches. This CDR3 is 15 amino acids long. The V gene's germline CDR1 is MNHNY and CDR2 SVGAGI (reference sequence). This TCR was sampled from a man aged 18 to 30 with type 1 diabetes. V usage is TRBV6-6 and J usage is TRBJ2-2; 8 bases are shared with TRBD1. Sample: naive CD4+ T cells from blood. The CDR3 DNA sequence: TGTGCCAGCAGTTACTCGGGACAGGTCTCCGGGGAGCTGTTTTTT. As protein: CASSYSGQVSGELFF.